Listed below are T cell receptor beta chains from one sample, sequenced in a study of shared clonotypes between healthy human individuals. Clones were sequenced by immunoSEQ multiplex PCR, and TCRdb holds only the in-frame ones, with some missing. This table has some 580,000 clones, roughly 98% appearing once. Sequenced input: naive CD8+ T cells sorted from blood. These receptors all come from a man aged 25 to 40 in good health. Both conserved end residues are trimmed from each CDR3. A D gene is named only where the DNA matches it firmly. Only part of the rows carry a size: once, few, many, or a class if the clone is expanded.

d_call clone_size v_call cdr3_aa
. . TRBV27 ASRTGSGTDTQY
. . TRBV10-1 ASSGVGVGSYNEQF
. . TRBV29-1 SVVEKTGELF
. . TRBV7-8 ASSLTVARLVPYEQY
. . TRBV7-9 ASSPRSGPPGEQY
TRBD2 . TRBV4-3 ASSQGLAGIEETQY
TRBD2 . TRBV5-1 ASWAGLAGRNEQF
TRBD1 . TRBV4-1 ASSQSGGGQGAGYT
TRBD1 . TRBV7-9 ASSLEQGVTEAF
TRBD1 . TRBV30 AWSPLQGAYEQY
. . TRBV9 ASSVGAGSNEKLF
TRBD2 . TRBV29-1 SAPRRLADTDTQY
TRBD1 . TRBV7-9 ASSLARTGAYNEQF
. . TRBV6-6 ASSFAEPSGYEQY
. . TRBV5-5 ASSLTNYGYT
TRBD2 . TRBV15 ATSSAGGGGETQY
TRBD1 . TRBV30 AWSVLGTGDNEQY
. . TRBV7-9 ASSPPGASGANVLT
. . TRBV12-2 ASRLVFKPRDTQY
. . TRBV25-1 ASSGTASNQPQH
TRBD2 . TRBV27 ASRPGTSSYEQY
TRBD2 . TRBV5-4 ASSLWEGRWDEQY
. . TRBV18 ASSPPSDNEQY
. . TRBV27 ASSLLTDTQY
. once TRBV6-6 ASSFMQTTNEKLF
. . TRBV9 ASSVGQSSSYEQY
TRBD2 . TRBV7-8 ASSPTSGLSYEQY
. . TRBV29-1 SVVVVPGAPNTGELF
. . TRBV4-1 ASSQEVRAHEQY
TRBD2 once TRBV28 ASRPSRLAGAYEQY
TRBD2 . TRBV11-2 ASSTGLAAEQF
. . TRBV4-1 ASSQTPAVTYNEQF
TRBD1 . TRBV29-1 SVARDSSNTEAF
. . TRBV14 ASSQEPLSYSYEQY
TRBD2 . TRBV27 ASGRAWGELF
TRBD2 . TRBV27 ASSFLHAGGPYNEQF
. . TRBV5-8 ASSPHKVVLYGYT
. . TRBV27 ASSSFMLDGENQPQH